A single sample gave rise to the 18 T cell receptor beta chains below, sequenced in a study of blood T cell repertoires in COVID-19. Data came from immunoSEQ multiplex PCR; TCRdb stores just in-frame clones and leaves some out. The table includes about 14,000 clones, around 73% detected once. Sequences were obtained from peripheral blood. These receptors all stem from a man in his 70s with acute or convalescent COVID-19.

The V gene is TRBV19, the J gene TRBJ2-3; tentatively, D is TRBD2 (5 bases). Germline loops: CDR1 LNHDA, CDR2 SQIVND (reference sequence). V dropped 3 bases and J dropped 6 bases, with 13 bases sitting between them. The CDR3 consists of 14 residues. The CDR3 bases are TGTGCCAGTAGTATTGGACTGGGCCTGGATACGCAGTATTTT. It encodes CASSIGLGLDTQYF.

This sequence joins TRBV9 and TRBJ1-1; D is perhaps TRBD1 (6 bases). Trimming removed 3 bases at V and 4 bases at J, with 16 bases between. Germline V lookup: CDR1 SGDLS, CDR2 YYNGEE. This CDR3 spans 15 amino acids. This chain's CDR3 is CASSGATGLGTEAFF. CDR3 nucleotide sequence: TGTGCCAGCAGCGGAGCGACAGGCCTGGGCACTGAAGCTTTCTTT.

The chain is built from TRBV28 and TRBJ2-7; 8 bases line up with TRBD2. Trimming at V came to 6 bases and at J to 0 bases, leaving 10 bases not matched to a gene. The CDR3 spans 16 residues. Germline-derived CDR1 and CDR2 are MDHEN and SYDVKM. CDR3 DNA: TGTGCCAGCAGCTCGGGGGGGGGCGCAGGCTCCTACGAGCAGTACTTC. This gives the protein CASSSGGGAGSYEQYF. Complete variable domain (other parts from reference TRBV28 and TRBJ2-7): DVKVTQSSRYLVKRTGEKVFLECVQDMDHENMFWYRQDPGLGLRLIYFSYDVKMKEKGDIPEGYSVSREKKERFSLILESASTNQTSMYLCASSSGGGAGSYEQYFGPGTRLTVT.

This clone occurred a few times. The chain links TRBV6-6 to TRBJ2-2; the D is unclear. The V gene lost 5 bases and the J gene lost 1 base, with 14 bases spanning the gap. The CDR3 extends over 16 amino acids. The germline gives CDR1 MNHNY, CDR2 SVGAGI (reference sequence). The CDR3 loop reads CASSGSAVLNTGELFF. The CDR3 coding sequence is TGTGCCAGCAGTGGAAGCGCAGTTTTGAACACCGGGGAGCTGTTTTTT.

The chain combines TRBV5-1 with TRBJ2-5; 11 bases match TRBD1. The germline V gene encodes CDR1 SGHRS and CDR2 YFSETQ. There are 16 residues in the CDR3. V lost 5 bases and J lost 0; bases outside the gene matches: 6. CDR3 sequence reads: CASSGGTGGYQETQYF. The CDR3 nucleotides are TGCGCCAGCAGTGGTGGGACAGGGGGATACCAAGAGACCCAGTACTTC.

V is TRBV9 and J is TRBJ2-2; no clear D. Per germline, CDR1 SGDLS and CDR2 YYNGEE. The CDR3 loop spans 18 amino acids. V dropped 0 bases and J dropped 0 bases, with 15 bases sitting between them. The CDR3 protein is CASSVAPPVSPNTGELFF. The CDR3 DNA sequence: TGTGCCAGCAGCGTAGCCCCTCCGGTGTCCCCGAACACCGGGGAGCTGTTTTTT.

This chain links TRBV7-2 with TRBJ1-3; maybe TRBD1 (6 bases). Germline V gives CDR1 SGHTA, CDR2 FQGNSA. V lost 2 bases and J 0 bases, leaving 11 bases between the germline ends. CDR3 length: 16 amino acids. CDR3 sequence (DNA): TGTGCCAGCAGCTTAACAGGGCCTTTCTCTGGAAACACCATATATTTT. It translates to CASSLTGPFSGNTIYF.

The J gene is TRBJ1-1, the V gene TRBV21-1; the D segment call TRBD1 is taken from the table without a DNA check. TRBV21-1 is flagged as a pseudogene. This CDR3 is 17 amino acids long. The CDR3: CASSNKTPGQGNTEAFF. The CDR3 coding sequence is TGTGCCAGCAGCAATAAGACTCCGGGACAGGGGAACACTGAAGCTTTCTTT.

This chain connects TRBV28 to TRBJ2-1; 11 positions match TRBD2. The ends lost 11 bases at V and 9 bases at J; junction bases unmatched: 12. This CDR3 is 14 amino acids long. The germline V gene has CDR1 MDHEN and CDR2 SYDVKM. CDR3 DNA: TGTGCCTGCGTAGCGGGAGGGAGGGTCGGTGAGCAGTTCTTC. Translated: CACVAGGRVGEQFF.

This chain joins TRBV6-4 and TRBJ2-2, with a weak D call TRBD2 (5 bases). CDR1 MRHNA and CDR2 SNTAGT come from the germline V gene. V lost 6 bases to trimming and J lost 4 bases, with 12 bases between them. The CDR3 has 14 residues. The CDR3 here is CASSQSSATGELFF. The CDR3, as DNA: TGTGCCAGCAGCCAAAGTAGCGCCACCGGGGAGCTGTTTTTT.

The V gene is TRBV7-3, the J gene TRBJ2-5, with D possibly TRBD1 on 5 matching bases. The germline V and J ends were trimmed by 1 base and 5 bases, with 11 bases remaining between them. The CDR3 runs to 14 residues. Germline values: CDR1 SGHTA, CDR2 FQGTGA. The CDR3 sequence is CASSLIAGRETQYF. The CDR3 DNA sequence: TGTGCCAGCAGCTTAATAGCAGGGCGGGAGACCCAGTACTTC.

The chain couples TRBV27 to TRBJ2-2, with 7 bases fitting TRBD2. The CDR3 is 13 amino acids. Per germline, CDR1 MNHEY and CDR2 SMNVEV (reference sequence). After removal of 7 bases from V and 4 bases from J, the junction contained 3 bases not matched to a gene. CDR3 loop: CASTRGVTGELFF. CDR3 sequence (DNA): TGTGCCAGCACACGGGGGGTCACCGGGGAGCTGTTTTTT.

This chain links TRBV29-1 with TRBJ1-2, with 8 bases identical to TRBD1. V lost 5 bases, J lost 3 bases, and 5 bases stayed unmatched. Germline V gene lookup returns CDR1 SQVTM and CDR2 ANQGSEA. The CDR3 is 13 amino acids. The CDR3 loop is CSVSDRGDYGYTF. The CDR3 coding sequence is TGCAGCGTTAGCGACAGGGGAGACTATGGCTACACCTTC.

This clone was seen a single time. This sequence joins TRBV23-1 and TRBJ2-7, with a possible D match to TRBD1 (6 bases). Being an ORF, TRBV23-1 has a function that is uncertain. V was trimmed by 2 bases and J by 1 base, leaving 30 bases between them. This CDR3 has 21 residues. The CDR3 nucleotides read TGCGCCAGCAGTCAACCTCCGCACAGGGAGAGGGCCCGAAATCCTTCCTACGAGCAGTACTTC. Protein sequence: CASSQPPHRERARNPSYEQYF.

The chain links TRBV7-6 to TRBJ2-1; D is unresolved. Trimming took 1 base from V and 6 from J, leaving 10 bases between them. This CDR3 region has 14 residues. CDR1 and CDR2 from the germline V gene are SGHVS and FNYEAQ. This chain's CDR3 is CASSLGLPSNEQFF. CDR3 in DNA: TGTGCCAGCAGCTTAGGTCTACCTTCCAATGAGCAGTTCTTC.

This CDR3 is CASSRGGQETQYF. The DNA for the CDR3 is TGTGCCAGCAGCAGGGGCGGGCAAGAGACCCAGTACTTC. This chain uses TRBV6-5 with TRBJ2-5, with D perhaps matching TRBD1 (6 bases). CDR1 and CDR2 (germline): MNHEY, SVGAGI. V was cut by 6 bases and J by 2 bases, with 10 bases left in between. The CDR3 totals 13 residues.

J is TRBJ2-2 and V is TRBV6-2 or TRBV6-3, with 8 positions matching TRBD2. Trimming took 4 bases from V and 0 from J; bases not matched to a gene: 7. There are 17 residues in the CDR3. Germline V gives CDR1 MNHEY, CDR2 SVGEGT. The CDR3 loop reads CASSWVGGAANTGELFF. CDR3 sequence (DNA): TGTGCCAGCAGTTGGGTCGGGGGGGCGGCGAACACCGGGGAGCTGTTTTTT.

This chain links TRBV24-1 with TRBJ2-7; D remains ambiguous. V shed 3 bases and J shed 0 bases, with 11 bases lying between them. Germline V CDR1 and CDR2: KGHDR, SFDVKD. The CDR3 is 15 amino acids. Written as DNA, the CDR3 is TGTGCCACCAGTGATGGGCACCTGAGCTCCTACGAGCAGTACTTC. Encoded protein: CATSDGHLSSYEQYF.